This TCR beta chain was sequenced for a study of regulatory T cells in long-lasting Graves disease. According to the study, TCR beta libraries were built with iRepertoire HTBI primers and CDR3-region Arm-PCR. TCRdb reprocessed the multiplex PCR reads with MiXCR, giving one entry per CDR3 protein. The sample lists more than 400,000 distinct CDR3 sequences, 16% occurring once. The V and J ends lost 4 bases and 3 bases, in that order; junction bases with no gene match: 4. CDR1 and CDR2 (germline): SGHDN, FVKESK. The CDR3 spans 16 residues. Documented time point: newly diagnosed GD, antithyroid drugs for less than 3 months. The authors made the TCR library using RNA they extracted from PBMCs. This clonotype was recorded many times. These data also formed part of another study, on T cells in Graves' hyperthyroidism and ophthalmopathy. According to that study: For the diagnoses, clinical symptoms, serum thyroxine and TRAb, thyroid ultrasound and orbital computed tomography were used. Most clonotypes expanded in the thyroid (above 0.001) were also present in blood.

V and J are TRBV14 and TRBJ2-5; 14 bases map to TRBD2. This receptor was obtained from a middle-aged man with Graves disease. Sequences were derived from peripheral blood mononuclear cells (PBMCs), sampled at new diagnosis, from a patient treated with antithyroid drugs. CDR3 nucleotide sequence: TGTGCCAGCAGCCCCCAGGGACTAGCGGGAGAAGAGACCCAGTACTTC. It translates to CASSPQGLAGEETQYF.